These T cell receptor beta chains were read from a single sample in a study of post-analysis software for immune sequencing data. TCRdb called the PCR reads again in MiXCR, with one record for every CDR3 protein. The data contain 550,000 to 700,000 distinct CDR3 sequences, around 47% of them seen just once; the ten biggest clones take up about 1.5%. Input material: blood. Source of these receptors: a girl between 5 and 17 years old with multiple sclerosis. Each CDR3 is given with its conserved first and last residue. The order of the fields is J gene, V gene, clone size, D gene, CDR3 protein, CDR3 DNA. The D gene is left open where the match is weak. Clone size is shown for a subset of rows, as once, few, many or a class of expanded clone.

j_call: TRBJ2-1
v_call: TRBV6-1
clone_size: -
d_call: TRBD2
cdr3_aa: CASSEPGTSGRIYNEQFF
cdr3_nt: TGTGCCAGCAGTGAACCAGGGACTAGCGGGAGGATATACAATGAGCAGTTCTTC

j_call: TRBJ2-7
v_call: TRBV10-3
clone_size: few
d_call: TRBD2
cdr3_aa: CTIGTSGGIEQYF
cdr3_nt: TGTACCATCGGGACTAGCGGGGGTATCGAGCAGTACTTC

j_call: TRBJ2-5
v_call: TRBV7-2
clone_size: -
d_call: -
cdr3_aa: CASSLVRGQETQYF
cdr3_nt: TGTGCCAGCAGCTTAGTGAGGGGGCAAGAGACCCAGTACTTC

j_call: TRBJ1-2
v_call: TRBV2
clone_size: few
d_call: TRBD1
cdr3_aa: CASSEAFWTGYGYTF
cdr3_nt: TGTGCCAGCAGTGAAGCGTTCTGGACAGGGTACGGCTACACCTTC

j_call: TRBJ2-7
v_call: TRBV12-3/TRBV12-4
clone_size: many
d_call: -
cdr3_aa: CASSLDGAYEQYF
cdr3_nt: TGTGCCAGCAGTCTGGACGGCGCCTACGAGCAGTACTTC

j_call: TRBJ2-1
v_call: TRBV28
clone_size: few
d_call: -
cdr3_aa: CASSEYGSGYNEQFF
cdr3_nt: TGTGCCAGCAGTGAGTATGGATCTGGCTACAATGAGCAGTTCTTC

j_call: TRBJ2-5
v_call: TRBV29-1
clone_size: -
d_call: -
cdr3_aa: CSVEGWRGNQETQYF
cdr3_nt: TGCAGCGTTGAAGGGTGGCGGGGAAACCAAGAGACCCAGTACTTC

j_call: TRBJ1-4
v_call: TRBV9
clone_size: -
d_call: TRBD1
cdr3_aa: CASSPRQGPNEKLFF
cdr3_nt: TGTGCCAGCAGCCCCCGACAGGGACCTAATGAAAAACTGTTTTTT

j_call: TRBJ2-7
v_call: TRBV29-1
clone_size: few
d_call: TRBD1
cdr3_aa: CSARDSTYEQYF
cdr3_nt: TGCAGCGCCCGGGACAGTACCTACGAGCAGTACTTC

j_call: TRBJ2-7
v_call: TRBV12-3/TRBV12-4
clone_size: -
d_call: -
cdr3_aa: CASSLGRQIYEQYF
cdr3_nt: TGTGCCAGCAGTTTAGGCCGACAGATCTACGAGCAGTACTTC

j_call: TRBJ1-2
v_call: TRBV5-1
clone_size: -
d_call: -
cdr3_aa: CASSLALRDNYGYTF
cdr3_nt: TGCGCCAGCAGCTTGGCCCTAAGGGATAACTATGGCTACACCTTC

j_call: TRBJ1-2
v_call: TRBV12-3/TRBV12-4
clone_size: -
d_call: -
cdr3_aa: CASSPQDYTHGYTF
cdr3_nt: TGTGCCAGCAGTCCTCAGGATTATACCCATGGCTACACCTTC

j_call: TRBJ2-7
v_call: TRBV7-8
clone_size: -
d_call: -
cdr3_aa: CASSQRLPYEQYF
cdr3_nt: TGTGCCAGCAGCCAACGGCTCCCCTACGAGCAGTACTTC

j_call: TRBJ1-1
v_call: TRBV7-8
clone_size: -
d_call: TRBD1
cdr3_aa: CASSLAPTGVNTEAFF
cdr3_nt: TGTGCCAGCAGCTTAGCCCCCACAGGGGTGAACACTGAAGCTTTCTTT

j_call: TRBJ1-2
v_call: TRBV28
clone_size: -
d_call: -
cdr3_aa: CASTRSGVHGYTF
cdr3_nt: TGTGCCAGTACCAGGTCGGGTGTCCATGGCTACACCTTC

j_call: TRBJ2-7
v_call: TRBV27
clone_size: -
d_call: -
cdr3_aa: CASTPMGLPPYEQYF
cdr3_nt: TGTGCCAGCACTCCCATGGGACTGCCTCCGTACGAGCAGTACTTC

j_call: TRBJ2-5
v_call: TRBV20-1
clone_size: few
d_call: -
cdr3_aa: CSARDSSVETQYF
cdr3_nt: TGCAGTGCTAGAGATTCTTCAGTAGAGACCCAGTACTTC

j_call: TRBJ2-7
v_call: TRBV5-1
clone_size: -
d_call: -
cdr3_aa: CASSFPGRESYEQYF
cdr3_nt: TGCGCCAGCAGCTTCCCCGGCAGGGAGTCCTACGAGCAGTACTTC

j_call: TRBJ2-1
v_call: TRBV6-5
clone_size: few
d_call: -
cdr3_aa: CASSYFGGGTDNEQFF
cdr3_nt: TGTGCCAGCAGTTACTTTGGCGGGGGGACAGACAATGAGCAGTTCTTC

j_call: TRBJ1-6
v_call: TRBV27
clone_size: few
d_call: -
cdr3_aa: CASSSTGGGPGSSYNSPLHF
cdr3_nt: TGTGCCAGCAGTTCGACGGGGGGTGGGCCGGGGAGCTCCTATAATTCACCCCTCCACTTT

j_call: TRBJ1-1
v_call: TRBV4-1
clone_size: -
d_call: TRBD1
cdr3_aa: CASSQPTGFGTEAFF
cdr3_nt: TGCGCCAGCAGCCAACCGACAGGGTTTGGTACTGAAGCTTTCTTT

j_call: TRBJ1-1
v_call: TRBV6-6
clone_size: -
d_call: -
cdr3_aa: CASTVSVGVTEAFF
cdr3_nt: TGTGCCAGCACCGTATCGGTAGGGGTCACTGAAGCTTTCTTT

j_call: TRBJ2-1
v_call: TRBV3-1
clone_size: -
d_call: -
cdr3_aa: CASSHGPEGNEQFF
cdr3_nt: TGTGCCAGCAGCCACGGACCGGAGGGCAATGAGCAGTTCTTC

j_call: TRBJ2-3
v_call: TRBV12-3/TRBV12-4
clone_size: few
d_call: -
cdr3_aa: CASRPPGQSTDTQYF
cdr3_nt: TGTGCCAGCAGACCACCGGGACAAAGCACAGATACGCAGTATTTT

j_call: TRBJ2-1
v_call: TRBV12-3/TRBV12-4
clone_size: -
d_call: TRBD2
cdr3_aa: CASSLGSGGQFF
cdr3_nt: TGTGCCAGCAGTTTAGGTAGCGGGGGACAGTTCTTC

j_call: TRBJ2-1
v_call: TRBV10-3
clone_size: few
d_call: TRBD2
cdr3_aa: CAISESGTRNEQFF
cdr3_nt: TGTGCCATCAGTGAGTCGGGGACTAGAAATGAGCAGTTCTTC

j_call: TRBJ2-7
v_call: TRBV5-5
clone_size: -
d_call: TRBD2
cdr3_aa: CASSLSVAGVYEQYF
cdr3_nt: TGTGCCAGCAGCTTGTCAGTAGCGGGAGTCTACGAGCAGTACTTC

j_call: TRBJ2-7
v_call: TRBV12-3/TRBV12-4
clone_size: few
d_call: -
cdr3_aa: CASSDSILRVYEQYF
cdr3_nt: TGTGCCAGCAGTGACAGTATCCTCAGAGTATACGAGCAGTACTTC

j_call: TRBJ1-2
v_call: TRBV12-3/TRBV12-4
clone_size: few
d_call: -
cdr3_aa: CASSLRRSLYGYTF
cdr3_nt: TGTGCCAGCAGTTTAAGGCGGTCCTTGTATGGCTACACCTTC

j_call: TRBJ1-1
v_call: TRBV12-3/TRBV12-4
clone_size: -
d_call: -
cdr3_aa: CASSFRGRRGTEAFF
cdr3_nt: TGTGCCAGCAGTTTTCGGGGGCGCCGGGGCACTGAAGCTTTCTTT

j_call: TRBJ2-4
v_call: TRBV27
clone_size: -
d_call: TRBD2
cdr3_aa: CASSYLAGAGKNIQYF
cdr3_nt: TGTGCCAGCAGTTATCTAGCGGGAGCCGGGAAAAACATTCAGTACTTC

j_call: TRBJ2-7
v_call: TRBV20-1
clone_size: -
d_call: -
cdr3_aa: CSADRDNYEQYF
cdr3_nt: TGCAGTGCTGACCGGGACAACTACGAGCAGTACTTC

j_call: TRBJ1-1
v_call: TRBV29-1
clone_size: -
d_call: -
cdr3_aa: CSVGRLQGNTEAFF
cdr3_nt: TGCAGCGTTGGTCGGTTGCAGGGCAACACTGAAGCTTTCTTT

j_call: TRBJ2-5
v_call: TRBV11-2
clone_size: -
d_call: -
cdr3_aa: CASSPTRGAPRPYF
cdr3_nt: TGTGCCAGCAGCCCAACGAGAGGGGCGCCTCGTCCGTACTTC

j_call: TRBJ1-2
v_call: TRBV29-1
clone_size: -
d_call: -
cdr3_aa: CSVGDDSSEGYTF
cdr3_nt: TGCAGCGTCGGGGACGACAGCTCTGAAGGCTACACCTTC

j_call: TRBJ2-7
v_call: TRBV20-1
clone_size: few
d_call: -
cdr3_aa: CSAREAVTYEQYF
cdr3_nt: TGCAGTGCTAGAGAGGCAGTGACCTACGAGCAGTACTTC

j_call: TRBJ2-1
v_call: TRBV20-1
clone_size: few
d_call: TRBD1
cdr3_aa: CSARDFQQGSNEQFF
cdr3_nt: TGCAGTGCTAGAGATTTCCAACAGGGGAGCAATGAGCAGTTCTTC

j_call: TRBJ1-2
v_call: TRBV7-2
clone_size: -
d_call: TRBD1
cdr3_aa: CAGTWDRGLPYGYTF
cdr3_nt: TGTGCCGGGACCTGGGACAGGGGGCTTCCCTATGGCTACACCTTC

j_call: TRBJ2-5
v_call: TRBV10-3
clone_size: -
d_call: -
cdr3_aa: CAISEGRDQETQYF
cdr3_nt: TGTGCCATCAGTGAGGGCAGGGACCAAGAGACCCAGTACTTC

j_call: TRBJ1-2
v_call: TRBV5-6
clone_size: -
d_call: -
cdr3_aa: CASSLQRTGYTF
cdr3_nt: TGTGCCAGCAGCTTGCAAAGAACTGGCTACACCTTC

j_call: TRBJ2-5
v_call: TRBV7-9
clone_size: -
d_call: -
cdr3_aa: CASSPPTGDSEETQYF
cdr3_nt: TGTGCCAGCAGCCCCCCGACGGGAGACTCCGAAGAGACCCAGTACTTC

j_call: TRBJ2-5
v_call: TRBV6-1
clone_size: few
d_call: -
cdr3_aa: CASRWTTEGETQYF
cdr3_nt: TGTGCCAGCCGGTGGACTACCGAAGGGGAGACCCAGTACTTC

j_call: TRBJ2-7
v_call: TRBV10-3
clone_size: few
d_call: -
cdr3_aa: CAIRGRQRSEQYF
cdr3_nt: TGTGCCATCAGGGGCCGACAGAGGAGCGAGCAGTACTTC

j_call: TRBJ2-1
v_call: TRBV27
clone_size: -
d_call: -
cdr3_aa: CASSDLDNLPYNEQFF
cdr3_nt: TGTGCCAGCAGTGACCTCGACAACCTCCCCTACAATGAGCAGTTCTTC

j_call: TRBJ1-1
v_call: TRBV12-3/TRBV12-4
clone_size: -
d_call: -
cdr3_aa: CASRYREGTEAFF
cdr3_nt: TGTGCCAGCAGGTACAGGGAAGGCACTGAAGCTTTCTTT